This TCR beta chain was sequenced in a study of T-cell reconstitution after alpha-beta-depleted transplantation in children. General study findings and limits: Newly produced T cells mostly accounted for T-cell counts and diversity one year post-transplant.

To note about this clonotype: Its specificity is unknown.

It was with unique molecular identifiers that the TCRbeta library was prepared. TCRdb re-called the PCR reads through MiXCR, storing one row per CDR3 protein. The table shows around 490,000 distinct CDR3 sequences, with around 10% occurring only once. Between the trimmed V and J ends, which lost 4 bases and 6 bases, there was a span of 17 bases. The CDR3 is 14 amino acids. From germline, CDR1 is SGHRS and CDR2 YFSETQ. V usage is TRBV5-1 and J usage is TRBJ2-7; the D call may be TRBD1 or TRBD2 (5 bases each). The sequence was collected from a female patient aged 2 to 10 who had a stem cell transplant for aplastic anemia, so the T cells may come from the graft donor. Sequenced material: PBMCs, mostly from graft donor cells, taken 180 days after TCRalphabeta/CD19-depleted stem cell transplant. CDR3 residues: CASSIGTGSFEQYF. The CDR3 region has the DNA TGCGCCAGCAGCATCGGGACGGGGTCGTTCGAGCAGTACTTC.